This entry lists 26 T cell receptor beta chains sequenced from one sample in a study of blood T cell repertoires in COVID-19. Profiled with immunoSEQ multiplex PCR; TCRdb holds only in-frame clones, not every one. The sample consists of approximately 30,000 clones, approximately 91% of them appearing once. The sample taken for sequencing was peripheral blood. The origin of the receptors is a woman aged 80 or over with active or convalescent COVID-19.

The rearrangement uses TRBV12-3 or TRBV12-4 and TRBJ2-1, with D possibly matching TRBD2 (6 bases). The CDR3 loop spans 13 amino acids. Trimming left V 6 bases short and J 5 bases short, with 11 bases between. CDR3 in DNA: TGTGCCAGCAGCACCGGGGGTAACAATGAGCAGTTCTTC. Translation: CASSTGGNNEQFF.

For the CDR3, the DNA is TGCGCCAGCAGCCAAGAAAGACAGTACGAGCAGTACTTC. Translation gives CASSQERQYEQYF. The rearrangement links TRBV4-1 to TRBJ2-7; a weak D match, TRBD1 (5 bases). Germline V gives CDR1 MGHRA, CDR2 YSYEKL. Trimming shortened V by 0 bases and J by 4 bases, and 7 bases separated the two germline ends. This CDR3 region has 13 residues.

The chain employs TRBV19 and TRBJ1-1, with TRBD1 matching 8 bases. V gave up 7 bases and J gave up 6 bases; unmatched junction bases: 10. Germline CDR1 is LNHDA and CDR2 is SQIVND (reference sequence). This CDR3 has 14 amino acids. The CDR3 loop is CASTDDRGSAEAFF. Written as DNA, the CDR3 is TGTGCCAGTACCGATGACAGGGGATCAGCTGAAGCTTTCTTT.

This chain joins TRBV20-1 and TRBJ1-1; D remains ambiguous. V lost 3 bases, J lost 1 base, and 6 bases lay in between. The CDR3 has 12 residues. Germline V gives CDR1 DFQATT, CDR2 SNEGSKA (reference sequence). The CDR3 spells CSASSGNTEAFF. CDR3 bases: TGCAGTGCTAGTTCCGGGAACACTGAAGCTTTCTTT.

This chain links TRBV28 with TRBJ1-6; D is possibly TRBD1 (6 bases). The V and J ends lost 5 bases and 6 bases respectively, with 11 bases between them. Germline CDR1 is MDHEN and CDR2 is SYDVKM. The CDR3 has 14 residues. CDR3 amino acids: CASSPGTSNSPLHF. CDR3 in DNA: TGTGCCAGCAGTCCTGGGACATCTAATTCACCCCTCCACTTT.

The chain recombines TRBV7-2 with TRBJ2-2; no definite D call. The V and J ends lost 1 base and 8 bases respectively, with 11 bases between them. CDR3 length: 14 amino acids. The germline gives CDR1 SGHTA, CDR2 FQGNSA. The CDR3 reads CASSLDSGSGELFF. The CDR3 nucleotides are TGTGCCAGCAGCTTAGACAGTGGGTCGGGGGAGCTGTTTTTT. Looking up the rest from reference TRBV7-2 and TRBJ2-2 gives the full variable domain: GAGVSQSPSNKVTEKGKDVELRCDPISGHTALYWYRQSLGQGLEFLIYFQGNSAPDKSGLPSDRFSAERTGGSVSTLTIQRTQQEDSAVYLCASSLDSGSGELFFGEGSRLTVL.

V is TRBV27 and J is TRBJ1-2; D unclear. CDR1 is MNHEY and CDR2 is SMNVEV in the germline V gene (reference sequence). Trimming shortened V by 7 bases and J by 2 bases, and 32 bases separated the two germline ends. The CDR3 is 20 residues long. CDR3 sequence (DNA): TGTGCCAGCACAAAGCAGTTTACCCTGGGCCGGAGGGTTTCGAACTATGGCTACACCTTC. It translates to CASTKQFTLGRRVSNYGYTF.

J is TRBJ1-1 and V is TRBV5-1; D is unresolved. CDR3 length: 15 residues. Trimming took 4 bases from V and 5 from J, leaving 18 bases between them. Looked up from germline, CDR1 is SGHRS and CDR2 is YFSETQ. This chain's CDR3 is CASSPRDGVGTEAFF. CDR3 in DNA: TGCGCCAGCAGCCCCCGTGACGGGGTGGGGACTGAAGCTTTCTTT.

V and J are TRBV2 and TRBJ2-4; 10 bases match TRBD2. The germline V gene encodes CDR1 SNHLY and CDR2 FYNNEI. CDR3 length: 15 residues. The V gene end was trimmed by 6 bases and the J gene end by 1 base; junction bases not matched to a gene: 3. The CDR3 DNA reads TGTGCCAGCAGAGATAGCGGGGGGGCCAAAAACATTCAGTACTTC. Its protein is CASRDSGGAKNIQYF.

The chain couples TRBV27 to TRBJ2-7; tentative D call: TRBD1 (5 bases). Trimming shortened V by 4 bases and J by 4 bases, and 17 bases separated the two germline ends. The CDR3 spans 15 residues. CDR1 is MNHEY and CDR2 is SMNVEV in the germline V gene (reference sequence). This CDR3 is CASSSLTNRRYEQYF. The CDR3 bases are TGTGCCAGCAGTTCCCTAACCAACAGGAGATACGAGCAGTACTTC.

This clone was seen once. The chain has TRBV28 and TRBJ1-5; 8 bases map to TRBD1. From germline, CDR1 is MDHEN and CDR2 SYDVKM. The junction had 3 bases not matched to a gene; V was cut back by 1 base and J by 4 bases. CDR3 length: 15 amino acids. The CDR3 region has the DNA TGTGCCAGCAGTTTATCTAGGACAGGGAATCAGCCCCAGCATTTT. Translation: CASSLSRTGNQPQHF.

CDR3 in amino acids: CASSAFILAGKRETQYF. CDR3 bases: TGTGCCAGCAGTGCTTTTATATTAGCGGGCAAGCGGGAGACCCAGTACTTC. The gene calls are TRBV28 and TRBJ2-5, with 7 bases matching TRBD2. Germline CDR1 reads MDHEN; CDR2 reads SYDVKM. The CDR3 has 17 residues. With V trimmed by 5 bases and J by 5 bases, 17 bases remained unmatched.

The chain is built from TRBV5-1 and TRBJ2-1, with TRBD1 identical over 8 bases. This CDR3 spans 15 amino acids. Germline CDR1 is SGHRS and CDR2 is YFSETQ. Germline trimming cut 6 bases from V and 4 bases from J; bases unmatched to any gene: 9. The CDR3 bases are TGCGCCAGCATTGGCGGGACAGGAAAATACAATGAGCAGTTCTTC. Its translation: CASIGGTGKYNEQFF. Looking up the rest from reference TRBV5-1 and TRBJ2-1 gives the full variable domain: KAGVTQTPRYLIKTRGQQVTLSCSPISGHRSVSWYQQTPGQGLQFLFEYFSETQRNKGNFPGRFSGRQFSNSRSEMNVSTLELGDSALYLCASIGGTGKYNEQFFGPGTRLTVL.

The chain uses TRBV9 and TRBJ2-2; D may be TRBD2 (6 bases). This CDR3 comprises 13 residues. Trimming shortened V by 2 bases and J by 8 bases, and 10 bases separated the two germline ends. Germline values: CDR1 SGDLS, CDR2 YYNGEE. In nucleotides, the CDR3 is TGTGCCAGCAGCGTGCAACTAGCTGGGGAGCTGTTTTTT. It is translated as CASSVQLAGELFF. The full variable domain, with the rest looked up from reference TRBV9 and TRBJ2-2, is DSGVTQTPKHLITATGQRVTLRCSPRSGDLSVYWYQQSLDQGLQFLIQYYNGEERAKGNILERFSAQQFPDLHSELNLSSLELGDSALYFCASSVQLAGELFFGEGSRLTVL.

This chain connects TRBV18 to TRBJ2-5, with D possibly being TRBD1 (6 bases). CDR3 length equals 15 residues. Trimming removed 3 bases from V and 5 bases from J, with 16 bases in between. Per germline, CDR1 KGHSH and CDR2 LQKENI. The CDR3 sequence: CASSPVTGSGETQYF. The DNA for the CDR3 is TGTGCCAGCTCACCGGTAACAGGGTCGGGGGAGACCCAGTACTTC. Complete variable domain (other parts from reference TRBV18 and TRBJ2-5): NAGVMQNPRHLVRRRGQEARLRCSPMKGHSHVYWYRQLPEEGLKFMVYLQKENIIDESGMPKERFSAEFPKEGPSILRIQQVVRGDSAAYFCASSPVTGSGETQYFGPGTRLLVL.

The chain has TRBV20-1 and TRBJ1-2, with 8 bases matching TRBD1. The V gene's germline CDR1 is DFQATT and CDR2 SNEGSKA (reference sequence). V trimming: 3 bases; J trimming: 7 bases; junction bases outside the gene matches: 10. This CDR3 comprises 14 residues. The CDR3 region is CSASVQGAFGGYTF. The CDR3 DNA follows: TGCAGTGCTAGTGTGCAGGGGGCCTTCGGTGGCTACACCTTC.

This clone was seen more than once but under ten times. The chain carries TRBV2 and TRBJ2-3, with 12 bases that match TRBD2. There are 16 residues in the CDR3. V shed 5 bases and J 6 bases; nucleotides not matched to a gene: 9. Germline CDR1 SNHLY, CDR2 FYNNEI. CDR3 bases: TGTGCCAGCAGTTCACTAGCGGGGGGCCCTGGGGATACGCAGTATTTT. Translation gives CASSSLAGGPGDTQYF.

V and J are TRBV20-1 and TRBJ1-2, with TRBD1 matching 8 bases. This CDR3 comprises 15 residues. The V gene's germline CDR1 is DFQATT and CDR2 SNEGSKA (reference sequence). Unmatched junction bases numbered 14, after V lost 3 bases and J lost 8 bases. The CDR3 region has the DNA TGCAGTGCTAGTAGGTCGGCAGGGGGCTTAGAGGGCTACACCTTC. This sequence encodes CSASRSAGGLEGYTF.

The V and J genes are TRBV6-6 and TRBJ1-3, with a weak D call TRBD1 (5 bases). The ends were cut back, 5 bases at V and 0 bases at J, with 17 bases in the middle. There are 17 residues in the CDR3. The V gene's germline CDR1 is MNHNY and CDR2 SVGAGI (reference sequence). This CDR3 is CASSLGGVGNSGNTIYF. As DNA, the CDR3 is TGTGCCAGCAGTCTTGGAGGGGTGGGAAACTCTGGAAACACCATATATTTT.

Concerning this clone: One end of the junction fails to match germline, which may point to a read error. This chain uses TRBV6-4 with TRBJ2-2; tentative D call: TRBD2 (6 bases). CDR3 length: 15 residues. Germline V gene data show CDR1 as MRHNA and CDR2 as SNTAGT. For the CDR3, the DNA is TGTGCCAGCAGTGTACAGGCGGGGAACTCCGGGGAGCTGTTTTTT. It is translated as CASSVQAGNSGELFF.

V usage is TRBV3-1 (or the pseudogene TRBV3-2) and J usage is TRBJ1-2; D is possibly TRBD1 (5 bases). The V end was cut by 1 base, the J end by 6 bases, with 15 bases between. The CDR3 sequence is 15 residues long. In germline, CDR1 is LGHDT, CDR2 YNNKEL (reference sequence). CDR3 coding DNA: TGTGCCAGCAGCCAAGGGGGATCGGGAGGGGATGGCTACACCTTC. It encodes CASSQGGSGGDGYTF.

This chain links TRBV21-1 with TRBJ1-1; TRBD1, the table's D call, was not compared with the DNA. TRBV21-1 is a known pseudogene. The CDR3 has 15 residues. In DNA form, the CDR3 reads TGTGCCAGCAGCCTTCCGGGACAGAAGAACACTGAAGCTTTCTTT. Encoded protein: CASSLPGQKNTEAFF.

V is TRBV5-6 and J is TRBJ1-1; unclear D gene. CDR3 length: 16 residues. Germline V lookup: CDR1 SGHDT, CDR2 YYEEEE. Trimming stripped 2 bases from V and 1 base from J, with 15 bases between. The CDR3 region has the DNA TGTGCCAGCAGCTTTGATACCGGGATGGCGAACACTGAAGCTTTCTTT. Translated, it gives CASSFDTGMANTEAFF.

The genes are TRBV14 and TRBJ1-4; D gene unclear. Deletions cut 3 bases from V and 5 bases from J, with 13 bases between. Germline V gives CDR1 SGHDN, CDR2 FVKESK. The CDR3 contains 15 residues. CDR3 bases: TGTGCCAGCAGCCATCGGAGGATAGCGAATGAAAAACTGTTTTTT. This encodes CASSHRRIANEKLFF.

V and J are TRBV5-6 and TRBJ2-2; tentative D call: TRBD2 (7 bases). Per the germline V gene, CDR1 is SGHDT and CDR2 is YYEEEE. This CDR3 contains 17 residues. V lost 2 bases and J 4 bases, leaving 18 bases between the germline ends. CDR3 region: CASSFRLGGHGTGELFF. CDR3 coding DNA: TGTGCCAGCAGCTTCCGTCTCGGGGGGCATGGCACCGGGGAGCTGTTTTTT.

The V and J genes are TRBV10-2 and TRBJ2-3; 9 nucleotides agree with TRBD1. Germline loops: CDR1 WSHSY, CDR2 SAAADI. The CDR3 sequence is 18 residues long. V lost 6 bases and J lost 2; bases outside the gene matches: 15. The DNA of the CDR3 is TGCGCCAGCAGCCTTACCGGGACAGGGACTTTTCTCACAGATACGCAGTATTTT. Protein: CASSLTGTGTFLTDTQYF.